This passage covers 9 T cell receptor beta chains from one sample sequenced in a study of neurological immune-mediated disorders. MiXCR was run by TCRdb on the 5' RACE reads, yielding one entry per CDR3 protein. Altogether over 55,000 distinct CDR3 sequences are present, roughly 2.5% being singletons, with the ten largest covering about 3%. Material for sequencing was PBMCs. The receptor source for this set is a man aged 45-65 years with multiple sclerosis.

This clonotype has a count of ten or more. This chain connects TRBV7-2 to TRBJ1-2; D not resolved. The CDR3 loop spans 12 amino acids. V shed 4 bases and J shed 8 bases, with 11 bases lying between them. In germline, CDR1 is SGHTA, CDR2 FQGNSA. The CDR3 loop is CASSWGSGGYTF. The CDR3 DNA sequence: TGTGCCAGCAGCTGGGGAAGCGGAGGCTACACCTTC.

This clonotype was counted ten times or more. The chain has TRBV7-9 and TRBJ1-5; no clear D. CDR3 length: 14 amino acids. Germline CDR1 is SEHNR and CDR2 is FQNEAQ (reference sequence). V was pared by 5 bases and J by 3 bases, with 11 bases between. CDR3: CASSPIGPNQPQHF. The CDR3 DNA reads TGTGCCAGCAGCCCTATAGGGCCCAATCAGCCCCAGCATTTT.

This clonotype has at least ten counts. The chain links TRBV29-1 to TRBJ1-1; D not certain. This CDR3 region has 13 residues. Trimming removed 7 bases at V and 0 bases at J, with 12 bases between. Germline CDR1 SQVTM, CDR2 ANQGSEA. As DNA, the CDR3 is TGCAGCGCTGGGGTTGGTTTGAACACTGAAGCTTTCTTT. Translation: CSAGVGLNTEAFF.

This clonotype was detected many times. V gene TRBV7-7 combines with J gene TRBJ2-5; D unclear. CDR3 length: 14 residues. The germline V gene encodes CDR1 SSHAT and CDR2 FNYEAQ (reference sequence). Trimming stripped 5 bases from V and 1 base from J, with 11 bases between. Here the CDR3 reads CASSPSGLQETQYF. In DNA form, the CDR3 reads TGTGCCAGCAGCCCTTCCGGGCTCCAAGAGACCCAGTACTTC.

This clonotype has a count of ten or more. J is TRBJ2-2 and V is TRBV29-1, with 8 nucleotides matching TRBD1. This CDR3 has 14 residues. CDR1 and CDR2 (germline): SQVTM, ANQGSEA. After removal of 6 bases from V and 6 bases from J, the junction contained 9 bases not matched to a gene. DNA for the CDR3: TGCAGCGTCGGACAGGGAGGCTTGGCCGGGGAGCTGTTTTTT. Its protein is CSVGQGGLAGELFF.

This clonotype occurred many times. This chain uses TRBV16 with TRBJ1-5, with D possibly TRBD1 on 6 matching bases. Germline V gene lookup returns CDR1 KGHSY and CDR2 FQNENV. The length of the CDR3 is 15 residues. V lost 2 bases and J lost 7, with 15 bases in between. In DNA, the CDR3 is TGTGCCAGCAGCCAAAGGGAAACAGGGTCACAGCCCCAGCATTTT. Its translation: CASSQRETGSQPQHF.

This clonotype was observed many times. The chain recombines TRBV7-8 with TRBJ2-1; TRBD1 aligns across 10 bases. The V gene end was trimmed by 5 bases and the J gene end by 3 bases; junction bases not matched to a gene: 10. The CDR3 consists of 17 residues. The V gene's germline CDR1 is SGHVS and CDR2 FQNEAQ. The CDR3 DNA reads TGTGCCAGCAGCCTAACGACAGGGGGCTTGATCTACAATGAGCAGTTCTTC. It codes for CASSLTTGGLIYNEQFF.

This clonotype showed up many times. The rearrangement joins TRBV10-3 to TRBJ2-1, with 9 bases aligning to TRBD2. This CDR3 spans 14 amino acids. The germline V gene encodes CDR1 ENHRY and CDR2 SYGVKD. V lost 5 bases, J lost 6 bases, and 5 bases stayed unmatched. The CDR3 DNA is TGTGCCATCAGTTCTAGCGGGGTCGCCAATGAGCAGTTCTTC. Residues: CAISSSGVANEQFF.

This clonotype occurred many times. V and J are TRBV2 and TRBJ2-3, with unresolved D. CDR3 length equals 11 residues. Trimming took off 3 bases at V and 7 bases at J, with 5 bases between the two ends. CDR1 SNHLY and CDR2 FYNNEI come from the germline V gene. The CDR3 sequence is CASSDPNTQYF. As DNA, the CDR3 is TGTGCCAGCAGTGACCCTAATACGCAGTATTTT.